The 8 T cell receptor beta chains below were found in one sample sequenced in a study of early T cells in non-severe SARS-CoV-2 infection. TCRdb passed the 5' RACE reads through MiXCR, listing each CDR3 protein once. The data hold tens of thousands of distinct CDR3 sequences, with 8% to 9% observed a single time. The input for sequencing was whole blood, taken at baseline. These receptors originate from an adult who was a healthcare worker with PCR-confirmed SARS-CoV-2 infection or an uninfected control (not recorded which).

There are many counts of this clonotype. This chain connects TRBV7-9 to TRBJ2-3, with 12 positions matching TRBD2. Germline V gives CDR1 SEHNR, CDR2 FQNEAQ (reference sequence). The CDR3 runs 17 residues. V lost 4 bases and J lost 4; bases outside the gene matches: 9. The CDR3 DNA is TGTGCCAGCAGCTGGCGTTGGACTAGCGGGATTTCAGATACGCAGTATTTT. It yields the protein CASSWRWTSGISDTQYF.

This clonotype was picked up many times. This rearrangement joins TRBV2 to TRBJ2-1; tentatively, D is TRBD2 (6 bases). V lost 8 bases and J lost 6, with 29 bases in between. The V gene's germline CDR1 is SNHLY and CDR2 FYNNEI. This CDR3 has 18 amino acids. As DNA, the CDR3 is TGTGCCAGCGCTCCACGGGCTAGTTCCCAATGGGGAGGCAATGAGCAGTTCTTC. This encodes CASAPRASSQWGGNEQFF.

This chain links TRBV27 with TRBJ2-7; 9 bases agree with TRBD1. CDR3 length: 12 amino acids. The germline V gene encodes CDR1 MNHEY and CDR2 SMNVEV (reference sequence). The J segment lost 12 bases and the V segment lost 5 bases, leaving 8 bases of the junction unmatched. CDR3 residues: CASSTYRGRRYF. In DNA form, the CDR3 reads TGTGCCAGCAGTACCTACAGGGGGCGCCGGTACTTC.

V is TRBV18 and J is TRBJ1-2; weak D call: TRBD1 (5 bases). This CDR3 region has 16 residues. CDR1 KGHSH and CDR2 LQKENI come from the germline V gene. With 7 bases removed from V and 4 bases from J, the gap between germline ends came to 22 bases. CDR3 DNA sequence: TGTGCCAGCTTACCCCTCGGGAGAGGGGCCCCCTATGGCTACACCTTC. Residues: CASLPLGRGAPYGYTF. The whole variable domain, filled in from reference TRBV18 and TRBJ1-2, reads NAGVMQNPRHLVRRRGQEARLRCSPMKGHSHVYWYRQLPEEGLKFMVYLQKENIIDESGMPKERFSAEFPKEGPSILRIQQVVRGDSAAYFCASLPLGRGAPYGYTFGSGTRLTVV.

The CDR3 region has the DNA TGTGCCAGCAGTGTGACTAGCGGGAGTCTGGGCCAAGAGACCCAGTACTTC. This codes for CASSVTSGSLGQETQYF. V is TRBV12-3 or TRBV12-4 and J is TRBJ2-5; 12 bases agree with TRBD2. This CDR3 comprises 17 residues. With V trimmed by 5 bases and J by 1 base, 8 bases remained unmatched.

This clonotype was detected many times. The chain's CDR3 is CASSLGLAGLTDTQYF. The CDR3 bases are TGTGCCAGCAGCTTAGGACTAGCGGGACTCACAGATACGCAGTATTTT. The rearrangement joins TRBV7-9 to TRBJ2-3; 11 bases are a match to TRBD2. The germline CDR1 and CDR2 sequences are SEHNR and FQNEAQ (reference sequence). CDR3 length equals 16 residues. The ends lost 1 base at V and 2 bases at J; junction bases unmatched: 2.

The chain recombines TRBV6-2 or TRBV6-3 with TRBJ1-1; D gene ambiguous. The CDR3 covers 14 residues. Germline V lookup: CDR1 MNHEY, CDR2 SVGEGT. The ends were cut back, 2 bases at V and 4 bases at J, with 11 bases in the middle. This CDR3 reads CASSYTKAGTEAFF. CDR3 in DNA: TGTGCCAGCAGTTACACAAAGGCAGGCACTGAAGCTTTCTTT.

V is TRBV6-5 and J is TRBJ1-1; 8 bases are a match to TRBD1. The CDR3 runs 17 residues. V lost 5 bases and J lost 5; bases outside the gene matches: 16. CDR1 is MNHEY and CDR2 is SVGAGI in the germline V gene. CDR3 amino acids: CASSHFSTGVGVTEAFF. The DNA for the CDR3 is TGTGCCAGCAGTCATTTCTCGACAGGGGTAGGAGTAACTGAAGCTTTCTTT.